This record looks at one TCR beta chain sequence and its context. After removal of 1 base from V and 3 bases from J, the junction contained 2 bases not matched to a gene. CDR1 LNHDA and CDR2 SQIVND come from the germline V gene (reference sequence). CDR3 size: 14 residues. The record originates from a study of blood T cell repertoires in COVID-19. The method was immunoSEQ multiplex PCR; TCRdb's version includes in-frame clones alone and lacks a portion of them. The table records about 59,000 clones, roughly 87% of them present only once. This sequence originates from an elderly man in a cohort sampled during active COVID-19. The V call is TRBV19, the J call TRBJ2-5; 7 positions match TRBD1. The sample consisted of peripheral blood. In nucleotides, the CDR3 is TGTGCCAGTAGTATAGGGGACAGAAAAGAGACCCAGTACTTC. Protein product: CASSIGDRKETQYF.